This entry lists 25 T cell receptor beta chains sequenced from one sample in a study of T cell repertoires in cytomegalovirus infection. TCRdb independently ran MiXCR on the reads; one entry per CDR3 protein. The sample shows a few hundred thousand distinct CDR3 sequences, over 20% of them seen only once. The sequenced material came from CD8+ T cells from PBMCs. Source of these receptors: a human donor in good health (CMV status not recorded). Some clones in this sample may be carry-over from other donors' samples.

The rearrangement joins TRBV9 to TRBJ2-1; no clear D gene. Trimming left V 4 bases short and J 6 bases short, with 14 bases between. Germline CDR1 and CDR2: SGDLS and YYNGEE. This CDR3 is 14 amino acids long. CDR3 DNA: TGTGCCAGCAGCAAATCCGGCCGTCGCAATGAGCAGTTCTTC. Protein: CASSKSGRRNEQFF.

The chain carries TRBV4-2 and TRBJ2-1; D is undetermined. Germline-derived CDR1 and CDR2 are LGHNA and YNFKEQ. This CDR3 comprises 16 residues. With 0 bases removed from V and 0 bases from J, the gap between germline ends came to 9 bases. The CDR3 reads CASSQDSTDSYNEQFF. Here the CDR3 DNA reads TGTGCCAGCAGCCAAGATAGCACTGACTCCTACAATGAGCAGTTCTTC.

The genes are TRBV20-1 and TRBJ2-7; D is ambiguous. The germline V gene has CDR1 DFQATT and CDR2 SNEGSKA (reference sequence). Deletions cut 6 bases from V and 0 bases from J, with 12 bases between. The CDR3 has 13 residues. The CDR3 region has the DNA TGCAGTGCAGCGTTGTCGCACTCCTACGAGCAGTACTTC. As protein: CSAALSHSYEQYF.

This sequence joins TRBV28 and TRBJ2-3; 9 bases fit TRBD2. CDR3 length: 17 residues. The ends lost 3 bases at V and 0 bases at J; junction bases unmatched: 7. CDR1 and CDR2 (germline): MDHEN, SYDVKM. CDR3 amino acids: CASSLLRLAGSTDTQYF. The CDR3, as DNA: TGTGCCAGCAGTTTGCTACGGCTAGCGGGGAGCACAGATACGCAGTATTTT.

This clonotype was detected a few times. V gene TRBV20-1 combines with J gene TRBJ1-1; no definite D call. CDR1 is DFQATT, CDR2 SNEGSKA, per germline (reference sequence). The CDR3 has 15 amino acids. Between the trimmed V and J ends, which lost 5 bases and 4 bases, there was a span of 20 bases. CDR3 sequence: CSASIGRYSGTEAFF. The CDR3 coding sequence is TGCAGTGCTTCCATCGGACGGTACAGCGGCACTGAAGCTTTCTTT.

The V gene is TRBV2, the J gene TRBJ2-5; D perhaps matches TRBD1 (6 bases). V was shortened by 4 bases and J by 1 base, with 10 bases between the two germline ends. The CDR3 consists of 14 residues. The germline gives CDR1 SNHLY, CDR2 FYNNEI. The CDR3 is CASSARDTQETQYF. The DNA of the CDR3 is TGTGCCAGCAGTGCCCGGGACACCCAAGAGACCCAGTACTTC. The variable domain in full, with the rest retrieved from reference TRBV2 and TRBJ2-5, is EPEVTQTPSHQVTQMGQEVILRCVPISNHLYFYWYRQILGQKVEFLVSFYNNEISEKSEIFDDQFSVERPDGSNFTLKIRSTKLEDSAMYFCASSARDTQETQYFGPGTRLLVL.

This clonotype was seen a few times. The chain couples TRBV19 to TRBJ1-1; 8 bases line up with TRBD1. CDR1 and CDR2 from the germline V gene are LNHDA and SQIVND (reference sequence). Trimming removed 3 bases from V and 6 bases from J; junction bases left unmatched: 9. This CDR3 spans 15 amino acids. The CDR3 is CASSMEPGQASEAFF. The CDR3 coding sequence is TGTGCCAGTAGTATGGAACCGGGACAGGCTTCTGAAGCTTTCTTT.

The chain links TRBV29-1 to TRBJ1-1; D is perhaps TRBD1 (5 bases). The germline gives CDR1 SQVTM, CDR2 ANQGSEA. This CDR3 has 12 amino acids. Deletions cut 2 bases from V and 4 bases from J, with 8 bases between. The DNA of the CDR3 is TGCAGCGTTGAACAGGGACCCACTGAAGCTTTCTTT. Its translation: CSVEQGPTEAFF. Full variable domain (remainder filled in from reference TRBV29-1 and TRBJ1-1): SAVISQKPSRDICQRGTSLTIQCQVDSQVTMMFWYRQQPGQSLTLIATANQGSEATYESGFVIDKFPISRPNLTFSTLTVSNMSPEDSSIYLCSVEQGPTEAFFGQGTRLTVV.

At least ten counts were recorded for this clonotype. The J gene is TRBJ2-1, the V gene TRBV6-1; 10 nucleotides agree with TRBD2. The CDR3 runs 16 residues. Trimming removed 5 bases from V and 0 bases from J; junction bases left unmatched: 4. The germline V gene encodes CDR1 MNHNS and CDR2 SASEGT. The CDR3 DNA sequence: TGTGCCAGCAGTAATTTAGCGGGGGGCTCCTACAATGAGCAGTTCTTC. This translates into CASSNLAGGSYNEQFF.

Note on this clonotype: A read error may explain this, as a much larger clone is one base away. The V call is TRBV12-3 or TRBV12-4, the J call TRBJ2-1; 8 nucleotides align to TRBD1. The CDR3 is 12 residues long. Trimming removed 6 bases from V and 15 bases from J; junction bases left unmatched: 10. CDR3 coding DNA: TGTGCCAGCAGGGGGGCCGGGACAGGTCCGTTCTTC. This codes for CASRGAGTGPFF.

This clonotype is a singleton in its sample. The chain uses TRBV4-1 and TRBJ2-7; TRBD1 matches at 12 bases. CDR1 and CDR2 from the germline V gene are MGHRA and YSYEKL. V lost 4 bases and J lost 4; bases outside the gene matches: 11. The CDR3 length is 17 residues. CDR3 DNA: TGCGCCAGCAGCCGAGACTCTAAGGGACAGGGGGCATACGAGCAGTACTTC. Translation gives CASSRDSKGQGAYEQYF.

The chain uses TRBV20-1 and TRBJ1-1, with D tentatively TRBD1 (6 bases). The germline V gene encodes CDR1 DFQATT and CDR2 SNEGSKA (reference sequence). The CDR3 is made up of 17 amino acids. V gave up 7 bases and J gave up 0 bases, with 24 bases separating them. The CDR3 nucleotides read TGCAGTGTAGGGGGGGTTGATCGGCAGGGGATGAACACTGAAGCTTTCTTT. Translating gives CSVGGVDRQGMNTEAFF.

This clonotype was seen ten or more times. This chain joins TRBV12-3 or TRBV12-4 and TRBJ2-3, with 10 bases identical to TRBD2. V shed 1 base, J shed 4 bases, and the junction held 5 bases outside the gene matches. The CDR3 is 16 residues long. CDR3 coding DNA: TGTGCCAGCAGTTTAGACTGGCTAGCGGGGGCAGATACGCAGTATTTT. It specifies CASSLDWLAGADTQYF.

This clonotype appeared a few times. The chain couples TRBV20-1 to TRBJ1-6; D ambiguous. The CDR3 covers 17 residues. Germline V gene lookup returns CDR1 DFQATT and CDR2 SNEGSKA (reference sequence). The V end was cut by 0 bases, the J end by 0 bases, with 12 bases between. CDR3 nucleotide sequence: TGCAGTGCTAGAGACCCCTCCCCAGGCTCCTATAATTCACCCCTCCACTTT. Protein sequence: CSARDPSPGSYNSPLHF.

This clonotype has ten or more counts. CDR3 protein: CASSLVGGENQPQHF. DNA of the CDR3: TGTGCCAGCAGCTTAGTGGGGGGCGAAAATCAGCCCCAGCATTTT. The chain joins TRBV7-2 to TRBJ1-5; the D gene is possibly TRBD1 (6 bases). V was trimmed by 1 base and J by 4 bases, leaving 11 bases between them. CDR3 size: 15 residues. Germline V gene lookup returns CDR1 SGHTA and CDR2 FQGNSA.

V usage is TRBV20-1 and J usage is TRBJ1-2; no firm D call. The V end was cut by 3 bases, the J end by 5 bases, with 13 bases between. The germline V gene has CDR1 DFQATT and CDR2 SNEGSKA (reference sequence). The CDR3 totals 13 residues. CDR3 sequence reads: CSARAPLGYGYTF. CDR3 nucleotides: TGCAGTGCTAGGGCGCCCTTGGGATATGGCTACACCTTC.

The V and J genes are TRBV12-3 or TRBV12-4 and TRBJ1-2; 7 nucleotides match TRBD1. V trimming: 2 bases; J trimming: 6 bases; junction bases outside the gene matches: 12. The CDR3 is made up of 16 amino acids. CDR3 sequence: CASSLWDRNLRDGYTF. The CDR3 DNA follows: TGTGCCAGCAGTTTATGGGACAGAAATTTGAGGGATGGCTACACCTTC.

This clonotype showed up just a few times. The gene calls are TRBV7-6 and TRBJ2-1; unclear D gene. Trimming stripped 2 bases from V and 3 bases from J, with 8 bases between. The germline V gene has CDR1 SGHVS and CDR2 FNYEAQ. CDR3 size: 14 residues. This chain's CDR3 is CASSLLGNYNEQFF. The CDR3 DNA reads TGTGCCAGCAGCTTATTGGGCAACTACAATGAGCAGTTCTTC.

This clonotype has a handful of counts. The J gene is TRBJ1-1, the V gene TRBV9; no firm D call. This CDR3 is 13 amino acids long. V was pared by 4 bases and J by 5 bases, with 12 bases between. The germline V gene encodes CDR1 SGDLS and CDR2 YYNGEE. CDR3: CASSPFVETEAFF. In DNA, the CDR3 is TGTGCCAGCAGCCCCTTCGTCGAGACTGAAGCTTTCTTT.

This clonotype occurred many times. The gene calls are TRBV7-8 and TRBJ2-7; 12 bases line up with TRBD1. The CDR3 covers 16 residues. Unmatched junction bases numbered 3, after V lost 1 base and J lost 2 bases. Germline V CDR1 and CDR2: SGHVS, FQNEAQ. The CDR3 sequence: CASSLDGTGGAYEQYF. CDR3 DNA sequence: TGTGCCAGCAGCTTAGATGGGACAGGGGGCGCCTACGAGCAGTACTTC.

This clonotype came up a few times. V gene TRBV27 combines with J gene TRBJ1-1; perhaps TRBD1 as D (6 bases). This CDR3 is built from 17 residues. CDR1 is MNHEY and CDR2 is SMNVEV in the germline V gene (reference sequence). Trimming took off 0 bases at V and 1 base at J, with 15 bases between the two ends. CDR3 region: CASSLSMAGGQNTEAFF. The CDR3 DNA reads TGTGCCAGCAGTTTATCGATGGCCGGGGGACAGAACACTGAAGCTTTCTTT.

V usage is TRBV5-1 and J usage is TRBJ2-3; D is unclear. Germline V lookup: CDR1 SGHRS, CDR2 YFSETQ. This CDR3 has 16 residues. V lost 0 bases to trimming and J lost 1 base, with 12 bases between them. In nucleotides, the CDR3 is TGCGCCAGCAGCTTGGTTGTCCAGGTCGGCACAGATACGCAGTATTTT. Translating gives CASSLVVQVGTDTQYF. Full variable domain (outside the CDR3, taken from reference TRBV5-1 and TRBJ2-3): KAGVTQTPRYLIKTRGQQVTLSCSPISGHRSVSWYQQTPGQGLQFLFEYFSETQRNKGNFPGRFSGRQFSNSRSEMNVSTLELGDSALYLCASSLVVQVGTDTQYFGPGTRLTVL.

In its sample, this clonotype was seen many times. The V call is TRBV5-1, the J call TRBJ2-1; 13 bases match TRBD2. The CDR3 spans 15 residues. From germline, CDR1 is SGHRS and CDR2 YFSETQ. The V segment lost 3 bases and the J segment 7 bases; nucleotides outside the gene matches: 4. CDR3 bases: TGCGCCAGCAGCTCATGGACTAGCGGGGGTAATGAGCAGTTCTTC. This encodes CASSSWTSGGNEQFF.

The chain couples TRBV28 to TRBJ1-5; 7 bases fit TRBD1. The junction had 16 bases not matched to a gene; V was cut back by 5 bases and J by 0 bases. Germline CDR1 is MDHEN and CDR2 is SYDVKM. This CDR3 region has 19 residues. CDR3 nucleotides: TGTGCCAGCAGTCCTGCGACAGGGAGGGGATATTATAGCAATCAGCCCCAGCATTTT. As protein: CASSPATGRGYYSNQPQHF.

The chain couples TRBV6-5 to TRBJ1-2; D is perhaps TRBD1 (6 bases). Germline V gene sequence: CDR1 MNHEY, CDR2 SVGAGI. The ends were cut back, 2 bases at V and 2 bases at J, with 9 bases in the middle. There are 14 residues in the CDR3. For the CDR3, the DNA is TGTGCCAGCAGTTACGGGCAGGGGAACTATGGCTACACCTTC. Translating gives CASSYGQGNYGYTF.